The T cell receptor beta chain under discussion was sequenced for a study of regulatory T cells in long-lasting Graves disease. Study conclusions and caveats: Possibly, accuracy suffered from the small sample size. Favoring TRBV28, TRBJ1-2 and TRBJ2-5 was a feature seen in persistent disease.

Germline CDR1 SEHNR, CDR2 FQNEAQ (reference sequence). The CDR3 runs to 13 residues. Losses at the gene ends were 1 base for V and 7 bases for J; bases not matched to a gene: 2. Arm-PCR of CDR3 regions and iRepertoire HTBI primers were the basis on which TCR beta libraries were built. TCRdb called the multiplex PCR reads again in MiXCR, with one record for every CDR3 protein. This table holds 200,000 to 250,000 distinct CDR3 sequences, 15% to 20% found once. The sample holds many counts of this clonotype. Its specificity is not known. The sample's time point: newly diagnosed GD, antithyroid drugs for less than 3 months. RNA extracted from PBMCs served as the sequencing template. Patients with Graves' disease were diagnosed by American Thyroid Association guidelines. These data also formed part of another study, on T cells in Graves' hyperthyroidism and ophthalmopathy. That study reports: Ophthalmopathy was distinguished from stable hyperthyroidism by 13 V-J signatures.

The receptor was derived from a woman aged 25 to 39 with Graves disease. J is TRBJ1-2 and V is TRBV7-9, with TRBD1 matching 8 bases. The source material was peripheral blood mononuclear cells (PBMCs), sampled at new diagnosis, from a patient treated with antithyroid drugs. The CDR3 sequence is CASSLGTGTGYTF. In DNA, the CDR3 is TGTGCCAGCAGCTTAGGGACAGGGACTGGCTACACCTTC.